A selection of T cell receptor beta chains follows, all from one sample in a study of cytomegalovirus exposure and HLA in healthy donors. This table comes from immunoSEQ multiplex PCR, and its TCRdb copy is limited to in-frame clones, with some not included. The table has over 95,000 clones, 60% to 80% seen once; the top ten hold less than 5.5%. The sequencing sample was made of PBMCs. These receptor sequences come from a woman in her twenties or thirties in good health and CMV-seropositive. CDR3s include the opening cysteine and the closing phenylalanine or tryptophan. D genes are given only for firm matches. Rows may omit the clone size; those that give it use once, few, many or a size class.

.	TRBD1	TRBV5-4	TRBJ2-5	TGTGCCAGCAGCCCTCGCAGGGGGGAGACCCAGTACTTC	CASSPRRGETQYF
.	.	TRBV18	TRBJ1-1	TGTGCCAGCCGGGCCGGAGGAGCATCTAATGAAGCTTTCTTT	CASRAGGASNEAFF
.	.	TRBV5-1	TRBJ1-6	TGCGCCAGCAGCTGGCAGGGGCTCGAGAATTCACCCCTCCACTTT	CASSWQGLENSPLHF
.	.	TRBV5-4	TRBJ2-7	TGTGCCAGCAGCTTAGGGGGGGATTACGAGCAGTACTTC	CASSLGGDYEQYF
.	.	TRBV4-1	TRBJ1-4	TGCGCCAGCAGCCAAGGAGGTGAAAAACTGTTTTTT	CASSQGGEKLFF
.	.	TRBV18	TRBJ2-7	TGTGCCAGCTCACTCAGCGAGCCCTACGAGCAGTACTTC	CASSLSEPYEQYF
.	.	TRBV14	TRBJ2-7	TGTGCCAGCAGCCAATGGCCGGAGCGCTCCTACGAGCAGTACTTC	CASSQWPERSYEQYF
few	TRBD2	TRBV30	TRBJ2-1	TGTGCCTGGAGTGTAAGCGGGGGCTTAGATGAGCAGTTCTTC	CAWSVSGGLDEQFF
.	.	TRBV2	TRBJ1-6	TGTGCCAGCAGGGTGGACAGAGCGAATAATTCACCCCTCCACTTT	CASRVDRANNSPLHF
.	TRBD1	TRBV11-1	TRBJ1-1	TGTGCCAGCAGCGCGGACAGGGGCCCTGAAGCTTTCTTT	CASSADRGPEAFF
.	.	TRBV19	TRBJ2-1	TGTGCCAGTAGTATACAGGGTTCGGTTCAGTTCTTC	CASSIQGSVQFF
.	TRBD1	TRBV10-3	TRBJ1-1	TGTGCCATCAGCGCACAGGGGTCCACTGAAGCTTTCTTT	CAISAQGSTEAFF
.	.	TRBV11-3	TRBJ1-1	TGTGCCAGCAGCTTTGGGACACTCACTGAAGCTTTCTTT	CASSFGTLTEAFF
.	TRBD2	TRBV4-2	TRBJ2-1	TGTGCCAGCAGCCAAGAGGGATGGGGGACTAGCGGGAGATCCGGGGCCAATGAGCAGTTCTTC	CASSQEGWGTSGRSGANEQFF
.	TRBD1	TRBV4-1	TRBJ1-2	TGCGCCAGCAGCCAAGCGAGACGGGACAGCAACTATGGCTACACCTTC	CASSQARRDSNYGYTF
.	.	TRBV5-1	TRBJ2-2	TGCGCCAGCAGCCTCCCTGATGGGCCTAACACCGGGGAGCTGTTTTTT	CASSLPDGPNTGELFF
.	.	TRBV19	TRBJ1-4	TGTGCCAGTAGTATAATCTCGACAGTTAATGAAAAACTGTTTTTT	CASSIISTVNEKLFF
.	TRBD2	TRBV15	TRBJ2-1	TGTGCCACCAGCAGAAGCAGGACTAGCGGGAGAGATGAGCAGTTCTTC	CATSRSRTSGRDEQFF
.	.	TRBV7-8	TRBJ1-2	TGTGCCAGCAGCTCCGCTTACCCGACAGGCAACTATGGCTACACCTTC	CASSSAYPTGNYGYTF
.	TRBD1	TRBV12-5	TRBJ2-7	TGTGCTAGTGGTTTGGTTCGGAGTCGGGGACAGGGGGCGGACGAGCAGTACTTC	CASGLVRSRGQGADEQYF
.	TRBD1	TRBV6-5	TRBJ1-2	TGTGCCAGCAGTGCGACAGGGGGCTATGGCTACACCTTC	CASSATGGYGYTF
.	.	TRBV27	TRBJ1-1	TGTGCCAGCAGCGACGATTCAGGGATCCGTGAAGCTTTCTTT	CASSDDSGIREAFF
.	.	TRBV11-3	TRBJ2-3	TGTGCCAGCAGCTTAGCTAGCACAGATACGCAGTATTTT	CASSLASTDTQYF
.	.	TRBV29-1	TRBJ1-2	TGCAGCGTTGGGTCAACTATAAACTATGGCTACACCTTC	CSVGSTINYGYTF
.	.	TRBV7-9	TRBJ2-3	TGTGCCAGCAGCTTTCCTCCAGATACGCAGTATTTT	CASSFPPDTQYF
few	TRBD1	TRBV29-1	TRBJ2-7	TGCAGCGTGTCCGGGACAGGCATTTACGAGCAGTACTTC	CSVSGTGIYEQYF
.	.	TRBV5-1	TRBJ2-2	TGCGCCAGCAGCTCAAACAGTTACACCGGGGAGCTGTTTTTT	CASSSNSYTGELFF
.	TRBD2	TRBV7-9	TRBJ2-1	TGTGCCAGCAGCCCAAGGGAGCGGGAGGGCAATGAGCAGTTCTTC	CASSPREREGNEQFF
.	TRBD1	TRBV25-1	TRBJ2-4	TGTGCCAGCAGTGAATACGGGACAGGGGGGAACATTCAGTACTTC	CASSEYGTGGNIQYF
.	.	TRBV30	TRBJ2-1	TGTGCCTGGAGTCACGGGAGTTGGGAGCAGTTCTTC	CAWSHGSWEQFF
.	.	TRBV19	TRBJ1-3	TGTGCCAGTAGTATAAACAGCCCGGGGAACACCATATATTTT	CASSINSPGNTIYF
.	.	TRBV5-1	TRBJ2-3	TGCGCCAGCAGCTTGGCAAGTGCCCGGGAGTCAGATACGCAGTATTTT	CASSLASARESDTQYF
.	.	TRBV14	TRBJ2-7	TGTGCCAGCAGCCCTAGACAGGCATACGAGCAGTACTTC	CASSPRQAYEQYF
.	TRBD2	TRBV30	TRBJ2-2	TGTGCCTGGAGGCATACTAGCGGGAATACCGGGGAGCTGTTTTTT	CAWRHTSGNTGELFF
.	TRBD2	TRBV4-1	TRBJ2-5	TGCGCCAGCAGCCCCCCCGGGGGGACTAGCGGGGGGGCCAAGATAACCCAGTACTTC	CASSPPGGTSGGAKITQYF